A selection of T cell receptor beta chains follows, all from one sample in a study of T cell repertoires in ileal Crohn's disease. Sequenced by immunoSEQ multiplex PCR; TCRdb stores in-frame clones only, minus some. The sample yields 7,500 to 9,500 clones, roughly 78% seen once. Sequencing was carried out using ileal tissue. All receptors come from an adult with Crohn's disease. The CDR3 runs from the conserved cysteine through the conserved F or W. The D gene is left open where the match is weak. For some rows the clone size is stated as once, few or many, or as a class when expanded; others skip it.

>TRBJ2-2|TRBV9|once|NA
CASSVVLTGELFF
TGTGCCAGCAGCGTAGTCCTCACCGGGGAGCTGTTTTTT
>TRBJ2-1|TRBV5-5|once|TRBD1
CASSLWGTGNNEQFF
TGTGCCAGCAGCTTGTGGGGGACAGGGAACAATGAGCAGTTCTTC
>TRBJ2-7|TRBV30|NA|TRBD1
CAWSPKVPGQGVGQYF
TGTGCCTGGAGTCCCAAAGTCCCGGGACAGGGGGTCGGGCAGTACTTC
>TRBJ2-3|TRBV9|NA|TRBD2
CASSAGTSGGITDTQYF
TGTGCCAGCAGCGCCGGGACTAGCGGGGGGATCACAGATACGCAGTATTTT
>TRBJ1-2|TRBV7-9|NA|NA
CASSLGTDYNYGYTF
TGTGCCAGCAGCTTAGGGACGGACTACAACTATGGCTACACCTTC
>TRBJ1-2|TRBV5-1|once|TRBD1
CASSVGTGGHYGYTF
TGCGCCAGCAGCGTCGGGACAGGGGGGCACTATGGCTACACCTTC
>TRBJ2-2|TRBV19|once|NA
CASTYNRETGELFF
TGTGCCAGCACTTATAACAGGGAAACCGGGGAGCTGTTTTTT
>TRBJ2-1|TRBV29-1|NA|NA
CSVELSSSYNEQFF
TGCAGCGTTGAGTTGAGTAGCTCCTACAATGAGCAGTTCTTC
>TRBJ2-7|TRBV13|NA|NA
CASSLAGLGCYEQYF
TGTGCCAGCAGCTTAGCGGGGTTGGGGTGCTACGAGCAGTACTTC
>TRBJ1-2|TRBV9|NA|TRBD1
CASSVGTGVGFGYTF
TGTGCCAGCAGCGTGGGAACAGGGGTTGGTTTTGGCTACACCTTC
>TRBJ2-5|TRBV23-1|NA|TRBD1
CASSHRGDRAAQETQYF
TGCGCCAGCAGTCACAGGGGAGACAGGGCGGCTCAAGAGACCCAGTACTTC
>TRBJ2-7|TRBV11-2|NA|NA
CASSPTWGGAREQYF
TGTGCCAGCAGCCCCACATGGGGGGGGGCGCGGGAGCAGTACTTC
>TRBJ2-2|TRBV6-4|NA|NA
CASSAEGPDTGELFF
TGTGCCAGCAGTGCGGAGGGGCCAGACACCGGGGAGCTGTTTTTT
>TRBJ1-1|TRBV30|NA|TRBD1
CAWSVTRGAFF
TGTGCCTGGAGTGTAACCAGGGGGGCTTTCTTT
>TRBJ2-7|TRBV6-5|NA|TRBD1
CASRGTGAFYEQYF
TGTGCCAGCAGAGGGACAGGGGCCTTCTACGAGCAGTACTTC
>TRBJ1-4|TRBV30|NA|NA
CAWRPHPGVPIPWYEKLFF
TGTGCCTGGAGACCTCATCCCGGAGTCCCCATTCCTTGGTATGAAAAACTGTTTTTT
>TRBJ2-4|TRBV15|NA|NA
CATSRDRGLKNIQYF
TGTGCCACCAGCAGAGATCGGGGGTTAAAAAACATTCAGTACTTC
>TRBJ2-2|TRBV5-1|once|NA
CASSLEAGIYAGELFF
TGCGCCAGCAGCTTGGAGGCGGGAATCTACGCCGGGGAGCTGTTTTTT
>TRBJ2-7|TRBV5-1|NA|NA
CASSSQRGTGSYEQYF
TGCGCCAGCAGCTCTCAAAGGGGTACAGGCTCCTACGAGCAGTACTTC
>TRBJ1-1|TRBV27|NA|NA
CASSLNGMNTEAFF
TGTGCCAGCAGTTTAAATGGCATGAACACTGAAGCTTTCTTT
>TRBJ2-7|TRBV7-2|few|TRBD1
CASSENRGSSYEQYF
TGTGCCAGCAGCGAAAACAGGGGGAGCTCCTACGAGCAGTACTTC
>TRBJ2-5|TRBV29-1|once|NA
CSGQGGETQYF
TGCAGCGGCCAGGGGGGAGAGACCCAGTACTTC
>TRBJ1-6|TRBV9|NA|TRBD1
CASSVGDRGSNSPLHF
TGTGCCAGCAGCGTAGGGGACAGGGGGAGTAATTCACCCCTCCACTTT
>TRBJ2-1|TRBV5-1|NA|TRBD2
CASSLGERGGYNEQFF
TGCGCCAGCAGCTTGGGTGAGCGGGGGGGATATAATGAGCAGTTCTTC
>TRBJ2-7|TRBV19|NA|NA
CASSKVSVRGAYEQYF
TGTGCCAGTAGTAAGGTTTCGGTCAGGGGTGCCTACGAGCAGTACTTC
>TRBJ2-2|TRBV7-9|NA|TRBD2
CASSGAGTSGSGELFF
TGTGCCAGCAGCGGAGCCGGGACTAGCGGGAGTGGGGAGCTGTTTTTT
>TRBJ1-2|TRBV6-5|NA|NA
CATFFTGTRSYTF
TGTGCCACCTTTTTCACCGGGACAAGAAGCTACACCTTC
>TRBJ1-2|TRBV4-1|few|NA
CASSQDLGQNYGYTF
TGTGCCAGCAGCCAAGACTTGGGGCAAAACTATGGCTACACCTTC
>TRBJ2-5|TRBV2|NA|NA
CASRRRTGTPLGAQYF
TGTGCCAGCAGGCGGAGGACCGGGACACCCTTGGGGGCCCAGTACTTC
>TRBJ2-1|TRBV18|NA|NA
CASLVGGRNNEQFF
TGTGCCAGCCTAGTGGGGGGGCGTAACAATGAGCAGTTCTTC
>TRBJ1-1|TRBV6-1|NA|NA
CASSPLLPNTEAFF
TGTGCCAGCAGCCCCCTCCTTCCGAACACTGAAGCTTTCTTT
>TRBJ1-1|TRBV7-9|NA|NA
CASSLMNTEAFF
TGTGCCAGCAGTCTAATGAACACTGAAGCTTTCTTT
>TRBJ2-7|TRBV6-6|few|NA
CASSYSEGGGYEQYF
TGTGCCAGCAGTTACTCGGAGGGCGGTGGATACGAGCAGTACTTC
>TRBJ1-4|TRBV11-2|NA|TRBD1
CASSLGQGGEKLFF
TGTGCCAGCAGCTTGGGACAGGGGGGAGAAAAACTGTTTTTT
>TRBJ1-1|TRBV5-4|once|TRBD1
CASSLEGGGSEAFF
TGTGCCAGCAGCTTGGAAGGGGGCGGCTCTGAAGCTTTCTTT
>TRBJ2-4|TRBV2|NA|NA
CASSRLRKNIQYF
TGTGCCAGCAGTAGACTGCGGAAAAACATTCAGTACTTC
>TRBJ1-2|TRBV7-2|NA|TRBD1
CASSSRTGIGYTF
TGTGCCAGCAGCTCTCGGACAGGGATTGGCTACACCTTC
>TRBJ2-1|TRBV18|few|NA
CASSPPSGEMGEQFF
TGTGCCAGCTCACCACCCTCCGGGGAGATGGGTGAGCAGTTCTTC
>TRBJ2-7|TRBV27|NA|NA
CASRPDGAYEQYF
TGTGCCAGCAGGCCTGACGGAGCGTACGAGCAGTACTTC
>TRBJ2-1|TRBV11-2|NA|NA
CASSLGDRQQGAKQFF
TGTGCCAGCAGCTTAGGGGATCGGCAACAGGGCGCAAAGCAGTTCTTC
>TRBJ2-3|TRBV6-1|NA|TRBD2
CASSEGLAGGPRDTQYF
TGTGCCAGCAGTGAGGGACTAGCGGGGGGGCCGCGAGATACGCAGTATTTT
>TRBJ1-1|TRBV2|NA|NA
CASTKDERIPNTEAFF
TGTGCCAGCACTAAGGACGAGCGGATCCCGAACACTGAAGCTTTCTTT
>TRBJ2-3|TRBV5-1|NA|TRBD2
CASSRSAGGAGDTQYF
TGCGCCAGCAGCCGATCAGCGGGGGGGGCGGGAGATACGCAGTATTTT
>TRBJ2-7|TRBV19|NA|TRBD2
CASSMPGEGSSYEQYF
TGTGCCAGTAGTATGCCCGGGGAGGGGAGCTCCTACGAGCAGTACTTC
>TRBJ2-1|TRBV9|NA|TRBD2
CASSQGLAEYYTNEQFF
TGTGCCAGCAGCCAAGGACTAGCGGAATATTATACCAATGAGCAGTTCTTC
>TRBJ2-1|TRBV5-6|NA|TRBD2
CASSKLAGGNEQFF
TGTGCCAGCAGTAAACTAGCGGGAGGGAATGAGCAGTTCTTC
>TRBJ2-1|TRBV19|NA|NA
CASRSSYNEQFF
TGTGCCAGTAGGAGTTCCTACAATGAGCAGTTCTTC
>TRBJ1-6|TRBV28|NA|TRBD1
CASSLSGTGLYNSPLHF
TGTGCCAGCAGTTTATCCGGGACAGGGTTGTATAATTCACCCCTCCACTTT
>TRBJ2-5|TRBV30|NA|NA
CAWSVTGGQGTQYF
TGTGCCTGGAGTGTTACAGGCGGTCAAGGGACCCAGTACTTC
>TRBJ1-5|TRBV19|NA|NA
CASSSKGGNQPQHF
TGTGCCAGTAGTTCTAAAGGGGGCAATCAGCCCCAGCATTTT
>TRBJ1-1|TRBV10-2|NA|NA
CASKGGGWQPTNTEAFF
TGCGCCAGCAAGGGAGGAGGGTGGCAACCCACGAACACTGAAGCTTTCTTT
>TRBJ1-3|TRBV12-5|once|NA
CASARDTSGNTIYF
TGTGCTAGTGCCCGGGACACCTCTGGAAACACCATATATTTT
>TRBJ2-7|TRBV6-1|NA|TRBD1
CASNRGFAYEQYF
TGTGCCAGCAACAGGGGATTCGCCTACGAGCAGTACTTC
>TRBJ2-7|TRBV27|once|NA
CASSPRTAPYEQYF
TGTGCCAGCAGTCCCAGGACTGCCCCCTACGAGCAGTACTTC